This TCR beta chain comes out of a study of graft-versus-host responses after intestinal transplantation. The overall study: The study gave all recipients anti-thymocyte globulin induction, then tacrolimus and steroids for approximately three years. Study results and caveats: GvH clonotypes were identified within recipient marrow, with a subset emerging first in ileum or blood. Graft-donor T cell macrochimerism coincided with high graft-versus-host to host-versus-graft clonal ratios in allografts.

A word on this clone: As yet, its antigen is unknown. The sample contains more than one DNA sequence encoding this CDR3.

TCRdb's table, derived via immunoSEQ multiplex PCR, lists solely in-frame clones and lacks some. The table records almost 70,000 clones, 80% to 95% of them present only once. The sequencing used bone marrow, collected 734 days after intestinal transplantation. The source of this sequence is a human patient who received an intestinal transplant, so some T cells may come from the graft donor.

CDR3 loop: CASSLSGDSNQPQHF. In DNA form, the CDR3 reads TGTGCCAGCAGTTTATCTGGGGATAGCAATCAGCCCCAGCATTTT. The rearrangement links TRBV27 to TRBJ1-5; D gene unclear. The CDR3 is made up of 15 amino acids. The germline V and J ends were trimmed by 0 bases and 0 bases, with 6 bases remaining between them. The germline CDR1 and CDR2 sequences are MNHEY and SMNVEV (reference sequence).